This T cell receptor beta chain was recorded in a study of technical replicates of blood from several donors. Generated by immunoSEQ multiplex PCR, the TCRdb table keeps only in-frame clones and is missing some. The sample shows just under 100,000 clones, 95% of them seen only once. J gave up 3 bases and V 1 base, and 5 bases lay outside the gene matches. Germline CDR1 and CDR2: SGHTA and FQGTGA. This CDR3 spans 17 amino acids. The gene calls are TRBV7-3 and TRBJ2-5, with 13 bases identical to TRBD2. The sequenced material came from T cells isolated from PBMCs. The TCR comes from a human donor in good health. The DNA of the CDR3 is TGTGCCAGCAGCTTAAGAGGGGGGACTAGCGGGGAAGAGACCCAGTACTTC. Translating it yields CASSLRGGTSGEETQYF.